The present TCR beta chain was sequenced within a study of blood T cells in healthy people across ages. General study results and limits: Naive T cell percentage and TCR beta diversity correlated strongly.

Comments on this clonotype: Its antigen remains unknown.

Primed by a sample-barcoded 5' primer and a J-beta primer mix, a second PCR proceeded for about 7 to 11 cycles. Via MiXCR, TCRdb re-called the 5' RACE reads, giving one row per CDR3 protein. The sample lists about 580,000 distinct CDR3 sequences, under 55% occurring once. Isolated PBMCs totaled at least 6 million in each sample. The material sequenced was blood. This clonotype originated in a man aged 80 or over in good health.

CDR3 amino acids: CASSQERINSPLHF. In DNA form, the CDR3 reads TGTGCCAGCAGCCAAGAGCGGATAAATTCACCCCTCCACTTT. The V call is TRBV3-1, the J call TRBJ1-6, with D hard to call. The CDR3 contains 14 residues. CDR1 is LGHDT, CDR2 YNNKEL, per germline (reference sequence). Trimming took off 0 bases at V and 7 bases at J, with 7 bases between the two ends.